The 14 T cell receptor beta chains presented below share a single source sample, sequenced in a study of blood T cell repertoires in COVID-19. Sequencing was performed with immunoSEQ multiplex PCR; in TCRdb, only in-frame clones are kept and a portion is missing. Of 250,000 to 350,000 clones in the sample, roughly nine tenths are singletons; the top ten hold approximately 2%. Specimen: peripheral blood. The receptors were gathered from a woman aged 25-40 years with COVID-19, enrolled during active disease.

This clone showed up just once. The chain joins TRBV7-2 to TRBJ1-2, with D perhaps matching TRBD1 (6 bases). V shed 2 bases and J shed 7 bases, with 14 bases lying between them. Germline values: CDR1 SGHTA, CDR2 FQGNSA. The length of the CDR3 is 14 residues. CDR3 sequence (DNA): TGTGCCAGCAGCTTACTACAGGGAAGCGGTGGCTACACCTTC. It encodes CASSLLQGSGGYTF.

CDR3 DNA sequence: TGTGCCAGCAGCTTAGCGCCTGGGACAGCTTCGAACACCGGGGAGCTGTTTTTT. It translates to CASSLAPGTASNTGELFF. The chain couples TRBV7-6 to TRBJ2-2, with TRBD1 identical over 7 bases. Germline-derived CDR1 and CDR2 are SGHVS and FNYEAQ. The V gene end was trimmed by 0 bases and the J gene end by 0 bases; junction bases not matched to a gene: 7. The CDR3 has 18 residues.

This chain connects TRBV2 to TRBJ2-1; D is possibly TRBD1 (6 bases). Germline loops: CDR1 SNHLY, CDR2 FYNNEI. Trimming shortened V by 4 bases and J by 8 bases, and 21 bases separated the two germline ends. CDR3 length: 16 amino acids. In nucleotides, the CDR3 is TGTGCCAGCAGTGGAGGGGGTCAAGGGCTATGGGATGAGCAGTTCTTC. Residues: CASSGGGQGLWDEQFF.

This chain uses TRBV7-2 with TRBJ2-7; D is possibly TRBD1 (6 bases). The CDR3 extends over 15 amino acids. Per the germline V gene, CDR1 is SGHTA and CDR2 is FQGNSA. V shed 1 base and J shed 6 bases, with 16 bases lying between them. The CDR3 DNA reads TGTGCCAGCAGCTTAGGGGCGACAGGTTGGGCCGAGCAGTACTTC. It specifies CASSLGATGWAEQYF.

The CDR3: CASSLGRAGSTEAFF. The CDR3 DNA reads TGTGCCAGCAGCTTAGGCAGGGCTGGGTCCACTGAAGCTTTCTTT. This chain connects TRBV11-2 to TRBJ1-1; the D gene is possibly TRBD1 (5 bases). Between the trimmed V and J ends, which lost 1 base and 4 bases, there was a span of 13 bases. The CDR3 totals 15 residues. Per the germline V gene, CDR1 is SGHAT and CDR2 is FQNNGV.

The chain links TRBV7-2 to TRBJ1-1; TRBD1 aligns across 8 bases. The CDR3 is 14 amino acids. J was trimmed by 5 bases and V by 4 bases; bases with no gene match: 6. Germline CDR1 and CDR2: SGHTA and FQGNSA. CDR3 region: CASSSTGEGTEAFF. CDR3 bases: TGTGCCAGCAGCTCGACAGGGGAGGGGACTGAAGCTTTCTTT. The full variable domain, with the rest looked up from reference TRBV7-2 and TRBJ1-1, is GAGVSQSPSNKVTEKGKDVELRCDPISGHTALYWYRQSLGQGLEFLIYFQGNSAPDKSGLPSDRFSAERTGGSVSTLTIQRTQQEDSAVYLCASSSTGEGTEAFFGQGTRLTVV.

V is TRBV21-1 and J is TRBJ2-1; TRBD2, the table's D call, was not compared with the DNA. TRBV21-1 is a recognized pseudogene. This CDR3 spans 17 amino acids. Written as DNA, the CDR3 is TGTGCCAGCAGCAAAAGGGCTCTAGCGGAATTCTACAATGAGCAGTTCTTC. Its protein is CASSKRALAEFYNEQFF.

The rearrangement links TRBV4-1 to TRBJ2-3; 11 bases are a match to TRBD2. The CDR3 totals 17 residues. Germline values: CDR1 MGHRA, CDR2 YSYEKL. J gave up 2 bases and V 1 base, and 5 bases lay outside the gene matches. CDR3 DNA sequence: TGCGCCAGCAGCCAAGTCCTAGCGGGAGGACCCACAGATACGCAGTATTTT. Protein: CASSQVLAGGPTDTQYF.

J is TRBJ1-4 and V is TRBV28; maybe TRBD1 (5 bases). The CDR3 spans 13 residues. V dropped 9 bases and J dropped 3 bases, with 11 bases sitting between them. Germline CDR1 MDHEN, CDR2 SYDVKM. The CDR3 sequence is CASSRDSNEKLFF. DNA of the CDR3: TGTGCCAGTTCCCGGGACTCTAATGAAAAACTGTTTTTT.

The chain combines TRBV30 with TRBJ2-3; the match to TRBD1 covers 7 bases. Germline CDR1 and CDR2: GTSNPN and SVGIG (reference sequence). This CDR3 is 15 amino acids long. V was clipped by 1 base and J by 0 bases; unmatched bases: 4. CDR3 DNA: TGTGCCTGGAGTGGTACAGGGGCTAGCACAGATACGCAGTATTTT. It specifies CAWSGTGASTDTQYF.

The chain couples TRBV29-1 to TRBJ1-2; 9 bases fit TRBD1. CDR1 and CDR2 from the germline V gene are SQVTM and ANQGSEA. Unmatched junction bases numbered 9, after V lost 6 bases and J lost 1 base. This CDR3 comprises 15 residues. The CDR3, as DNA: TGCAGCGTCGCTGGCGAGACAGGGGGTAACTATGGCTACACCTTC. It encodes CSVAGETGGNYGYTF.

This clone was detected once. The CDR3 reads CASSSLAGEVTGANVLTF. The CDR3 DNA reads as TGCGCCAGCAGCTCCCTAGCGGGAGAAGTAACTGGGGCCAACGTCCTGACTTTC. This chain uses TRBV5-1 with TRBJ2-6, with TRBD2 matching over 10 bases. The V gene's germline CDR1 is SGHRS and CDR2 YFSETQ. Trimming removed 3 bases from V and 2 bases from J; junction bases left unmatched: 8. The CDR3 covers 18 residues.

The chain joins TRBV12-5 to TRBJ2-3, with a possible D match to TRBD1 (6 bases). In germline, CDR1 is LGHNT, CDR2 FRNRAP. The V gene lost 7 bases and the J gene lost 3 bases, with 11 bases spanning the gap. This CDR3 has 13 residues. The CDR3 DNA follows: TGTGCTAGTGTTCTACAGGGTACAGATACGCAGTATTTT. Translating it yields CASVLQGTDTQYF.

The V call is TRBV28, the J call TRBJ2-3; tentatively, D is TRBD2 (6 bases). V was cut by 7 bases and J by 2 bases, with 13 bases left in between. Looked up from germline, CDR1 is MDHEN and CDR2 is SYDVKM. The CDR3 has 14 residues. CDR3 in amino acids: CASTTGRDTDTQYF. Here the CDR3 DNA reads TGTGCCAGCACCACTGGGCGGGACACAGATACGCAGTATTTT.